This TCR beta chain emerged from a study of cytomegalovirus exposure and HLA in healthy donors. 60 Vbeta and 13 Jbeta primers were used in PCR. Sequenced by immunoSEQ multiplex PCR; TCRdb stores in-frame clones only, minus some. The sample has under 150,000 clones, roughly 80% seen once. This clone was seen only a few times. The V segment lost 0 bases and the J segment 4 bases; nucleotides outside the gene matches: 5. Germline assignment: CDR1 LGHNA and CDR2 YSLEER. This CDR3 contains 17 residues. The chain combines TRBV4-3 with TRBJ2-3; 12 nucleotides agree with TRBD2. The sequenced material came from PBMCs. This receptor was taken from a woman between 40 and 55 years old in good health and CMV-seronegative. The CDR3 sequence: CASSQETGLAGSDTQYF. In nucleotides, the CDR3 is TGCGCCAGCAGCCAAGAGACGGGACTAGCGGGTTCAGATACGCAGTATTTT.